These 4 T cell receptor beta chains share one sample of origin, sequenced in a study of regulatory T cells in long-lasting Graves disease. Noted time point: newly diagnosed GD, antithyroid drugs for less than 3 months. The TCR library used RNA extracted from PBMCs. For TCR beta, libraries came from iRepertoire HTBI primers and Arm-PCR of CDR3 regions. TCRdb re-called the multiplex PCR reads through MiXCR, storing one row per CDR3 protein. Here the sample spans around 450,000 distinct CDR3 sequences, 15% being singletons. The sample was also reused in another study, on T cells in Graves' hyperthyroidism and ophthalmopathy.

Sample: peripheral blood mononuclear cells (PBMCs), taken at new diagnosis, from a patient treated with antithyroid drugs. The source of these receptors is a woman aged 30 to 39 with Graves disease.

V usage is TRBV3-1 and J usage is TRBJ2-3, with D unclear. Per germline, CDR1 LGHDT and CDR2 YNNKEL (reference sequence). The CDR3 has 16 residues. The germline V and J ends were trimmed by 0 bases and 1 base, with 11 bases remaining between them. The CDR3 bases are TGTGCCAGCAGCCAAGAAGGACGAAGGGGCACAGATACGCAGTATTTT. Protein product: CASSQEGRRGTDTQYF.

This chain's CDR3 is CASEEGTLFGYTF. CDR3 DNA: TGTGCCAGCGAGGAAGGGACTTTGTTTGGCTACACCTTC. The chain carries TRBV5-8 and TRBJ1-2; D might be TRBD1 (5 bases). CDR1 is SGHTS, CDR2 YDEGEE, per germline. This CDR3 region has 13 residues. Trimming shortened V by 7 bases and J by 7 bases, and 17 bases separated the two germline ends.

The chain's CDR3 is CASSRRDHADTQYF. CDR3 nucleotide sequence: TGTGCCAGTAGTCGTCGGGACCACGCAGATACGCAGTATTTT. This chain joins TRBV19 and TRBJ2-3; D could derive from TRBD1 or TRBD2 (5 bases each). Trimming left V 5 bases short and J 4 bases short, with 13 bases between. From germline, CDR1 is LNHDA and CDR2 SQIVND (reference sequence). The CDR3 consists of 14 residues.

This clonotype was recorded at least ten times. CDR3 sequence (DNA): TGTGCCAGCAGCCCACTAGCGCGGTACAATGAGCAGTTCTTC. Its translation: CASSPLARYNEQFF. The rearrangement joins TRBV7-9 to TRBJ2-1; 7 bases line up with TRBD2. The CDR3 is made up of 14 amino acids. Trimming took 5 bases from V and 4 from J; bases not matched to a gene: 5. Germline V gene lookup returns CDR1 SEHNR and CDR2 FQNEAQ (reference sequence).